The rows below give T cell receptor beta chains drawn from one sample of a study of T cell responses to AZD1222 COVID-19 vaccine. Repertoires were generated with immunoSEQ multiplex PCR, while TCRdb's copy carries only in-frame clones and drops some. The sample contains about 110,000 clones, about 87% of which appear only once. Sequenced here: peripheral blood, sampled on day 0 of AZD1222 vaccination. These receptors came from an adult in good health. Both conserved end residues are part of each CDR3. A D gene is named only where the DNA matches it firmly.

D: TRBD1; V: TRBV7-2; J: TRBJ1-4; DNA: TGTGCCAGCAGCTTAGTTGGGACAGGAAATGAAAAACTGTTTTTT; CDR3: CASSLVGTGNEKLFF
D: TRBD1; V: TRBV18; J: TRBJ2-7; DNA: TGTGCCAGCTCACCGTTGGGGACAGGGTCCTACGAGCAGTACTTC; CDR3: CASSPLGTGSYEQYF
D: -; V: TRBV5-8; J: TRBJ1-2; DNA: TGTGCCAGCAGAGAAGAAGATGGCTACACCTTC; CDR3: CASREEDGYTF
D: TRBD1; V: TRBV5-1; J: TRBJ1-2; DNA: TGCGCCAGCAGGACAGGGGCGAACAACCGAAACAATGGCTACACCTTC; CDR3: CASRTGANNRNNGYTF
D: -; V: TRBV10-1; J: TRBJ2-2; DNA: TGCGCCAGTACAGGGTATACCGGGGAGCTGTTTTTT; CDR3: CASTGYTGELFF
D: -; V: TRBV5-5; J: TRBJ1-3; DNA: TGTGCCAGCAGCTTGGAGGTTCGCAGGGGAAACACCATATATTTT; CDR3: CASSLEVRRGNTIYF
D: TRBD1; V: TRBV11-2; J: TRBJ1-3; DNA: TGTGCCAGCAGCTTAGTGGCAGGGGGCGGAAACACCATATATTTT; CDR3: CASSLVAGGGNTIYF
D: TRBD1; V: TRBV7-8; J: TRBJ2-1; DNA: TGTGCCAGCACCAGACAGGGGACGTACAATGAGCAGTTCTTC; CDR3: CASTRQGTYNEQFF
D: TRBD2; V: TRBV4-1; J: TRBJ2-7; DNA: TGCGCCAGCAGCCAACCCCTTCGGACTAGCGGGAGCAACGAGCAGTACTTC; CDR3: CASSQPLRTSGSNEQYF
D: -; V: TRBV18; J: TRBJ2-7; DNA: TGTGCCAGCTCACCATGGTTTACGGACGAGCAGTACTTC; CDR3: CASSPWFTDEQYF
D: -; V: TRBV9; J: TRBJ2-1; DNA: TGTGCCAGCAGCGCCCCCCCCGGGACTCAACACAATGAGCAGTTCTTC; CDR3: CASSAPPGTQHNEQFF
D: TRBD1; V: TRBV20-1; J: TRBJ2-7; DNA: TGCAGTGCTAGTGGGTGGGACAGGGGGAACAACGAGCAGTACTTC; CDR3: CSASGWDRGNNEQYF
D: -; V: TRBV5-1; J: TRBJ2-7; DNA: TGCGCCAGCAGCTTGGGGCAGGTTTGGGACTACGAGCAGTACTTC; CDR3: CASSLGQVWDYEQYF